This record covers a single T cell receptor (beta chain). Its antigen is still unknown. This same CDR3 is encoded by further DNA sequences in the sample. The CDR3 runs to 14 residues. CDR1 and CDR2 from the germline V gene are KGHSH and LQKENI. Trimming removed 3 bases from V and 1 base from J; junction bases left unmatched: 1. This entry is derived from a study of shared clonotypes between healthy human individuals. Study-wide points: A handful of donors shared approximately 5% of their naive CD4 clonotypes.

Sequenced by immunoSEQ multiplex PCR; TCRdb stores in-frame clones only, minus some. The table includes about 110,000 clones, roughly two thirds detected once. The receptor was derived from a woman younger than 45 in good health. The chain has TRBV18 and TRBJ1-1; 8 bases map to TRBD1. Sequencing was carried out using memory CD8+ T cells sorted from blood. Subset in this sample: CD45RO+ cells pooled with CCR7-negative TemRA cells. CDR3 in amino acids: CASSPQGANTEAFF. The CDR3 nucleotides read TGTGCCAGCTCACCCCAGGGGGCGAACACTGAAGCTTTCTTT.